This TCR beta chain appears in the sequencing data of a study of cytomegalovirus exposure and HLA in healthy donors. Per the germline V gene, CDR1 is LGHNA and CDR2 is YSLEER. The V and J ends lost 2 bases and 4 bases, in that order; junction bases with no gene match: 17. The CDR3 runs 20 residues. Overall study findings and caveats: Later analysis associated a missense DCLRE1C variant with TCR beta V- and J-gene trimming. Across HLA loci, a later analysis found differing TCR association rates, with DRB1 most and HLA-C fewest.

As regards this clone: Its antigen is as yet unknown.

Primers: 60 Vbeta forward and 13 Jbeta reverse. Clones were read by immunoSEQ multiplex PCR, and TCRdb kept only the in-frame ones, dropping some. The data show 150,000 to 190,000 clones, around 72% seen once. This receptor was identified in a young man in good health and CMV-seronegative. The chain links TRBV4-3 to TRBJ2-1; 10 nucleotides align to TRBD1. Sample: PBMCs. The CDR3 reads CASSQMGTGVLAVGYNEQFF. For the CDR3, the DNA is TGCGCCAGCAGCCAAATGGGGACAGGGGTACTGGCGGTAGGGTACAATGAGCAGTTCTTC.